The rows below give T cell receptor beta chains drawn from one sample of a study of blood T cells in healthy people across ages. TCRdb reprocessed the 5' RACE reads with MiXCR, giving one entry per CDR3 protein. The data contain around 1.5 million distinct CDR3 sequences, approximately 42% of them singletons. Sequences were obtained from blood. These receptor sequences come from a woman between 18 and 30 years old in good health. Both conserved end residues are part of each CDR3. A D gene is named only where the DNA matches it firmly. Only part of the rows carry a size: once, few, many, or a class if the clone is expanded.

>TRBJ1-2|TRBV6-5|TRBD1|NA
CASSRTGGDGGYTF
TGTGCCAGCAGTCGGACAGGGGGCGACGGTGGCTACACCTTC
>TRBJ1-2|TRBV6-1|NA|NA
CASSEFFTGIEANYGYTF
TGTGCCAGCAGTGAATTCTTTACAGGGATAGAGGCTAACTATGGCTACACCTTC
>TRBJ2-7|TRBV20-1|TRBD1|NA
CSATVPRGSNEQYF
TGCAGTGCTACGGTCCCCAGGGGGAGTAACGAGCAGTACTTC
>TRBJ2-3|TRBV20-1|TRBD2|few
CSARERGSGTDTQYF
TGCAGTGCTAGAGAACGCGGGAGCGGCACAGATACGCAGTATTTT
>TRBJ2-1|TRBV20-1|NA|few
CSARGPLSSYNEQFF
TGCAGTGCTAGAGGGCCCCTTAGCTCCTACAATGAGCAGTTCTTC
>TRBJ1-5|TRBV29-1|NA|NA
CSVGVTDSQPQHF
TGCAGCGTTGGTGTAACAGACAGTCAGCCCCAGCATTTT
>TRBJ1-1|TRBV9|NA|NA
CASSARVGSAEAFF
TGTGCCAGCAGCGCAAGGGTGGGCTCGGCTGAAGCTTTCTTT
>TRBJ1-2|TRBV20-1|NA|NA
CSATGAETNYGYTF
TGCAGTGCTACAGGGGCAGAGACTAACTATGGCTACACCTTC
>TRBJ2-7|TRBV7-2|TRBD2|few
CASSALAGTYEQYF
TGTGCCAGCAGCGCACTAGCGGGAACCTACGAGCAGTACTTC
>TRBJ1-2|TRBV12-3/TRBV12-4|NA|few
CASSSDRVSYGYTF
TGTGCCAGCAGTTCCGATCGAGTCAGCTATGGCTACACCTTC
>TRBJ2-1|TRBV5-1|NA|NA
CASSLGSDNEQFF
TGCGCCAGCAGCCTAGGGTCGGACAATGAGCAGTTCTTC
>TRBJ2-1|TRBV11-2|TRBD1|NA
CASSFELVRGNNEQFF
TGTGCCAGCAGCTTCGAGTTGGTCAGGGGGAACAATGAGCAGTTCTTC
>TRBJ1-2|TRBV10-2|TRBD1|few
CASSDRDSYGYTF
TGTGCCAGCAGTGACCGGGACAGTTATGGCTACACCTTC
>TRBJ2-1|TRBV4-1|TRBD2|few
CASSHPGAGGGNEQFF
TGCGCCAGCAGCCACCCTGGGGCGGGAGGTGGGAATGAGCAGTTCTTC
>TRBJ1-1|TRBV18|NA|NA
CASSPSVGGTEAFF
TGTGCCAGCTCACCAAGTGTGGGGGGGACTGAAGCTTTCTTT
>TRBJ2-5|TRBV11-2|NA|few
CASSRVPYQETQYF
TGTGCCAGCAGCAGGGTCCCTTACCAAGAGACCCAGTACTTC
>TRBJ2-5|TRBV27|NA|NA
CASSASLGRTYNEQYF
TGTGCCAGCAGTGCCTCTCTAGGGCGGACCTACAATGAGCAGTACTTC
>TRBJ2-7|TRBV9|NA|NA
CASSAGSSLAPYEQYF
TGTGCCAGCAGCGCAGGGAGCTCGCTAGCCCCCTACGAGCAGTACTTC
>TRBJ2-7|TRBV10-2|NA|NA
CASSDNYKQYF
TGCGCCAGCAGTGACAACTACAAGCAGTACTTC
>TRBJ1-2|TRBV20-1|TRBD1|once
CSAGGQGGSYTF
TGCAGTGCTGGGGGACAGGGGGGTAGCTACACCTTC
>TRBJ2-7|TRBV7-9|NA|few
CASSSSFSGPYSYNEQYF
TGTGCCAGCTCCTCCTCGTTTAGCGGCCCTTACTCCTACAATGAGCAGTACTTC
>TRBJ2-3|TRBV20-1|NA|few
CSARDPLSRDSTDTQYF
TGCAGTGCTAGAGACCCACTTAGCCGAGATTCCACAGATACGCAGTATTTT
>TRBJ2-7|TRBV5-1|NA|NA
CASSLELSGFAYEQYF
TGCGCCAGCAGCTTGGAGCTATCTGGGTTCGCCTACGAGCAGTACTTC
>TRBJ2-7|TRBV6-2/TRBV6-3|TRBD2|NA
CASSETSGRRREQYF
TGTGCCAGCAGTGAGACTAGCGGGAGGCGTCGCGAGCAGTACTTC
>TRBJ2-3|TRBV28|NA|once
CASSPPGTNYGYTDTQYF
TGTGCCAGCAGTCCACCAGGGACAAACTATGGCTACACAGATACGCAGTATTTT
>TRBJ2-3|TRBV2|TRBD2|many
CASSTGTSGRTDTQYF
TGTGCCAGCAGCACCGGGACTAGCGGACGCACAGATACGCAGTATTTT
>TRBJ1-1|TRBV20-1|NA|few
CSARDIVQNTEAFF
TGCAGTGCTAGAGATATAGTCCAGAACACTGAAGCTTTCTTT
>TRBJ2-4|TRBV6-1|NA|NA
CASISPREAKNIQYF
TGTGCCAGCATAAGCCCCAGGGAGGCCAAAAACATTCAGTACTTC
>TRBJ1-1|TRBV3-1|NA|once
CASSQAESTEAFF
TGTGCCAGCAGCCAAGCGGAGAGCACTGAAGCTTTCTTT
>TRBJ1-2|TRBV24-1|TRBD1|once
CATSNRPGQGWYGYTF
TGTGCCACCAGTAATCGACCCGGACAGGGCTGGTATGGCTACACCTTC
>TRBJ2-1|TRBV6-5|TRBD2|few
CASSSGTSGSLDEQFF
TGTGCCAGCAGTAGCGGGACTAGCGGGAGTTTAGATGAGCAGTTCTTC
>TRBJ1-3|TRBV5-1|NA|NA
CASSLEGGAYGNTIYF
TGCGCCAGCAGCTTGGAGGGGGGCGCCTATGGAAACACCATATATTTT
>TRBJ2-1|TRBV20-1|NA|NA
CSAGVVGPYNEQFF
TGCAGTGCGGGAGTGGTCGGGCCGTACAATGAGCAGTTCTTC
>TRBJ2-7|TRBV28|NA|few
CASSLQGPVAYEQYF
TGTGCCAGCAGTTTACAGGGACCGGTAGCCTACGAGCAGTACTTC
>TRBJ2-7|TRBV7-2|NA|few
CASGLAQGLYEQYF
TGTGCCAGCGGCTTAGCGCAGGGCCTATACGAGCAGTACTTC
>TRBJ2-1|TRBV27|TRBD2|NA
CASQSFLAEDEQFF
TGTGCCAGCCAATCCTTTCTAGCGGAAGATGAGCAGTTCTTC
>TRBJ2-5|TRBV12-3/TRBV12-4|TRBD2|NA
CASSVTSGGWETQYF
TGTGCCAGCAGTGTTACTAGCGGGGGCTGGGAGACCCAGTACTTC
>TRBJ2-2|TRBV10-3|TRBD2|many
CAISERTSGNGGELFF
TGTGCCATCAGTGAAAGGACTAGCGGGAACGGCGGGGAGCTGTTTTTT
>TRBJ1-4|TRBV20-1|NA|few
CSASPFVTVNEKLFF
TGCAGTGCATCCCCCTTCGTGACAGTGAATGAAAAACTGTTTTTT
>TRBJ1-4|TRBV10-3|NA|few
CAIKTGENEKLFF
TGTGCCATAAAGACAGGAGAGAATGAAAAACTGTTTTTT
>TRBJ2-3|TRBV7-3|NA|NA
CASSHISGDTQYF
TGTGCCAGCAGCCACATTTCGGGGGATACGCAGTATTTT
>TRBJ2-6|TRBV28|NA|NA
CASSLSFAGANVLTF
TGTGCCAGCAGTTTAAGTTTTGCTGGGGCCAACGTCCTGACTTTC
>TRBJ2-3|TRBV12-3/TRBV12-4|TRBD2|NA
CASSSWASGGSTDTQYF
TGTGCCAGCAGTTCATGGGCTAGCGGGGGAAGCACAGATACGCAGTATTTT
>TRBJ2-1|TRBV6-5|TRBD1|NA
CASSSYHSGTGFKEQFF
TGTGCCAGCAGTTCCTATCATTCCGGGACAGGGTTTAAGGAGCAGTTCTTC
>TRBJ2-5|TRBV27|NA|few
CASSFQGGFQETQYF
TGTGCCAGCAGTTTCCAGGGGGGCTTCCAAGAGACCCAGTACTTC
>TRBJ2-4|TRBV29-1|NA|NA
CSVVQGSYERYF
TGCAGCGTTGTACAGGGTTCCTACGAGCGGTACTTC
>TRBJ2-7|TRBV21-1|NA|NA
CASSKARDSSSYEQYF
TGTGCCAGCAGCAAAGCCAGGGACTCAAGCTCCTACGAGCAGTACTTC
>TRBJ2-5|TRBV6-5|NA|once
CASRYRGETQYF
TGTGCCAGCAGGTACCGGGGAGAGACCCAGTACTTC
>TRBJ2-2|TRBV29-1|TRBD2|NA
CSVELGGRRGGELFF
TGCAGCGTTGAATTGGGAGGGCGTAGAGGCGGGGAGCTGTTTTTT
>TRBJ2-1|TRBV2|NA|NA
CASGRRALGNEQFF
TGTGCCAGCGGACGACGAGCGCTAGGTAATGAGCAGTTCTTC
>TRBJ2-7|TRBV2|NA|NA
CASEAIGGPYEQYF
TGTGCCAGTGAAGCTATTGGGGGGCCCTACGAGCAGTACTTC
>TRBJ1-4|TRBV7-2|NA|NA
CASSPSLGQGGEKLFF
TGTGCCAGCAGCCCATCACTGGGTCAGGGAGGGGAAAAACTGTTTTTT
>TRBJ2-3|TRBV5-1|TRBD2|many
CASSSRTSGSTDTQYF
TGTGCCAGCAGTTCCAGGACTAGCGGGAGCACAGATACGCAGTATTTT
>TRBJ2-7|TRBV5-1|NA|NA
CASSFRSSLPLYEQYF
TGCGCCAGCAGCTTCCGGTCCAGCCTTCCCCTATACGAGCAGTACTTC